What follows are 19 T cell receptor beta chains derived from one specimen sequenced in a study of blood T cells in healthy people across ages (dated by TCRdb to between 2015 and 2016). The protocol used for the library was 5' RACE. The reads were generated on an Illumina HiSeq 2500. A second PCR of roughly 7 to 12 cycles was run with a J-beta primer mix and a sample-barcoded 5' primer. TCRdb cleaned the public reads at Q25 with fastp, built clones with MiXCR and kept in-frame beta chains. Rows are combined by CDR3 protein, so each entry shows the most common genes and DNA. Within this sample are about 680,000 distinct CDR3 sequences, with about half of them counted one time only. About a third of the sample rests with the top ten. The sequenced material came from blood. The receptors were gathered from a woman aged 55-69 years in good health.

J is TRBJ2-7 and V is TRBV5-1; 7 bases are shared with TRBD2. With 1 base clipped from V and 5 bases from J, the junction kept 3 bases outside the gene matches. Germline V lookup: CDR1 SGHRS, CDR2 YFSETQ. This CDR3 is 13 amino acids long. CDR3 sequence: CASSLSGGNEQYF. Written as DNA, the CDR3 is TGCGCCAGCAGCTTGTCGGGGGGTAACGAGCAGTACTTC.

The CDR3 nucleotides are TGCAGTGCTGTAGCGGGAGGAAACATTCAGTACTTC. Amino acid sequence: CSAVAGGNIQYF. This chain uses TRBV20-1 with TRBJ2-4; TRBD2 agrees at 10 bases. Trimming removed 5 bases from V and 6 bases from J; junction bases left unmatched: 1. Per germline, CDR1 DFQATT and CDR2 SNEGSKA (reference sequence). The CDR3 is 12 residues long.

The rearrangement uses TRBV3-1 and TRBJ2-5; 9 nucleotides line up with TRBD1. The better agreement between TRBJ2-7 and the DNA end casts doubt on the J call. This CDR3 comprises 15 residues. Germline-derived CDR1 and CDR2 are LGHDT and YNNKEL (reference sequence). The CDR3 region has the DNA TGTGCCAGCAGAGAAGGGACAGGGCTTTCCTACGAGCAGTACTTC. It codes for CASREGTGLSYEQYF.

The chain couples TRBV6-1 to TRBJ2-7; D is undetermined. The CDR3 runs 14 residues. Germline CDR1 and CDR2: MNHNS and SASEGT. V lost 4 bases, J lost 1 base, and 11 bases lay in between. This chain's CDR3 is CASSAPAFSYEQYF. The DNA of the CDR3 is TGTGCCAGCAGTGCCCCAGCTTTTTCCTACGAGCAGTACTTC.

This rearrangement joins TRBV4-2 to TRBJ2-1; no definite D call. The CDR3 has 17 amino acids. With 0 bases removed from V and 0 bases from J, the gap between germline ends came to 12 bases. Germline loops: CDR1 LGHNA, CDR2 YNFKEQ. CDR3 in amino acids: CASSQELRSLSYNEQFF. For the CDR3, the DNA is TGTGCCAGCAGCCAAGAATTGAGGAGTCTCTCCTACAATGAGCAGTTCTTC.

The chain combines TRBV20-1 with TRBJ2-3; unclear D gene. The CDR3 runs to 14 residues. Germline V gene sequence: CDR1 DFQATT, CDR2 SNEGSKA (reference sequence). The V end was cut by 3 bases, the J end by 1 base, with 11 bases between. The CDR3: CSARPRAGTDTQYF. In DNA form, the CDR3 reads TGCAGTGCTAGGCCTCGGGCGGGCACAGATACGCAGTATTTT.

The CDR3 DNA reads TGTGCCAGCAGCGTTTCGAAGACCCGGATCTATGGCTACACCTTC. Translated: CASSVSKTRIYGYTF. The rearrangement links TRBV9 to TRBJ1-2; no firm D call. The V and J ends lost 2 bases and 4 bases respectively, with 15 bases between them. The germline gives CDR1 SGDLS, CDR2 YYNGEE. The CDR3 has 15 amino acids.

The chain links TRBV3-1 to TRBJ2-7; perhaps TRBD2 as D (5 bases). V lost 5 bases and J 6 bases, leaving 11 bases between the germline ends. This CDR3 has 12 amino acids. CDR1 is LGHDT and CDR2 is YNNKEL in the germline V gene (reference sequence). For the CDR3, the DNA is TGTGCCAGCAGCGTACTAGTTGGCGAGCAGTACTTC. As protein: CASSVLVGEQYF.

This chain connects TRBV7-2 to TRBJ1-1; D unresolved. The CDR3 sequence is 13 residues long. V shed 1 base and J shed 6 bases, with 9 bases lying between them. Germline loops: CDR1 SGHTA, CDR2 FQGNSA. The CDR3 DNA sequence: TGTGCCAGCAGCTTAGGTTGGGGTTCTGAAGCTTTCTTT. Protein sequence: CASSLGWGSEAFF.

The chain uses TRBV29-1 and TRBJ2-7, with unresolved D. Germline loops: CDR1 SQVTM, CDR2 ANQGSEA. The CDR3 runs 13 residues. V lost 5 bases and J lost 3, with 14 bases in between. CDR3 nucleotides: TGCAGCGTTATGGGCCAACGCCTCTACGAGCAGTACTTC. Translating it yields CSVMGQRLYEQYF.

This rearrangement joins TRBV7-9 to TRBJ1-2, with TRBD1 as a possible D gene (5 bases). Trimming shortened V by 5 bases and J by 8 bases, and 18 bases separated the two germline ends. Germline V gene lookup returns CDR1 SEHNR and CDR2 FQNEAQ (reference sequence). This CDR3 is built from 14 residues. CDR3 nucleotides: TGTGCCAGCAGCCCCGATGGGACCGTAGGCGGCTACACCTTC. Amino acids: CASSPDGTVGGYTF. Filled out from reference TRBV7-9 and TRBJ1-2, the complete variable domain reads DTGVSQNPRHKITKRGQNVTFRCDPISEHNRLYWYRQTLGQGPEFLTYFQNEAQLEKSRLLSDRFSAERPKGSFSTLEIQRTEQGDSAMYLCASSPDGTVGGYTFGSGTRLTVV.

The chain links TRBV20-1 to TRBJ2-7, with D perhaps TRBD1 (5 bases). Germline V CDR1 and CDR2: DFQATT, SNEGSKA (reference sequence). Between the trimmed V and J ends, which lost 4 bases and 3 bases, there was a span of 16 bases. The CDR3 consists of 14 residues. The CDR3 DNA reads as TGCAGTGCTACAATCCCGCCAGGGCGCTACGAGCAGTACTTC. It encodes CSATIPPGRYEQYF.

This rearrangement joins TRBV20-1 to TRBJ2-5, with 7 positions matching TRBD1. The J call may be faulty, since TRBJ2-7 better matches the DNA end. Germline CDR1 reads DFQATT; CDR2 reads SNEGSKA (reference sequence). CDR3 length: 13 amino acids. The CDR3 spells CSARELTGVEQYF. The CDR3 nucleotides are TGCAGTGCTAGAGAACTTACAGGGGTCGAGCAGTACTTC.

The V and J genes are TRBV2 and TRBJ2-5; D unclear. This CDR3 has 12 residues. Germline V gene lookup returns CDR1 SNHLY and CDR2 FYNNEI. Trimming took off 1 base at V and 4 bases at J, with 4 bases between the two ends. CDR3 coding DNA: TGTGCCAGCAGTGAAGTGGGAGAGACCCAGTACTTC. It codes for CASSEVGETQYF.

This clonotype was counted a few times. The CDR3 sequence is CSAPTSGSTDTQYF. DNA of the CDR3: TGCAGTGCCCCGACTAGCGGGAGCACAGATACGCAGTATTTT. V is TRBV20-1 and J is TRBJ2-3; 10 nucleotides match TRBD2. This CDR3 contains 14 residues. The germline V gene has CDR1 DFQATT and CDR2 SNEGSKA (reference sequence). V was clipped by 6 bases and J by 0 bases; unmatched bases: 3.

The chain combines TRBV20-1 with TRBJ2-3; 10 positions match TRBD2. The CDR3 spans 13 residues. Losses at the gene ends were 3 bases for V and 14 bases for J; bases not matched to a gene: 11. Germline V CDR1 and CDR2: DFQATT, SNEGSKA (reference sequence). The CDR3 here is CSARWLAGEFRYF. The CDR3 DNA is TGCAGTGCTAGGTGGCTAGCGGGAGAATTTCGGTATTTT.

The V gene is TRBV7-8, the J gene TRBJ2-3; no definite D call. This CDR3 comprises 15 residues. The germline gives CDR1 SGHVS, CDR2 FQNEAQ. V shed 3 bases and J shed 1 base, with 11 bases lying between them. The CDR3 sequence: CASSLAVLRTDTQYF. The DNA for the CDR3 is TGTGCCAGCAGCTTGGCGGTGCTCCGCACAGATACGCAGTATTTT.

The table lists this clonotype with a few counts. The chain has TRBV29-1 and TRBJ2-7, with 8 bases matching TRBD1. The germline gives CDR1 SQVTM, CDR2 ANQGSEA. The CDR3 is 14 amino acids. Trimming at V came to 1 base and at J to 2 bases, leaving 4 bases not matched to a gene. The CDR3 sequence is CSVEGDRPPYEQYF. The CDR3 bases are TGCAGCGTTGAAGGGGACAGGCCCCCCTACGAGCAGTACTTC.

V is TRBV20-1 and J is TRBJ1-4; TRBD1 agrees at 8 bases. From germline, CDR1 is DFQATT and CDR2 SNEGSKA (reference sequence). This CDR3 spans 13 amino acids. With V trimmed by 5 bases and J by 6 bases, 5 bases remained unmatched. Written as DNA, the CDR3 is TGCAGTGCTGGACCAGGGGGCCATGAAAAACTGTTTTTT. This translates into CSAGPGGHEKLFF.